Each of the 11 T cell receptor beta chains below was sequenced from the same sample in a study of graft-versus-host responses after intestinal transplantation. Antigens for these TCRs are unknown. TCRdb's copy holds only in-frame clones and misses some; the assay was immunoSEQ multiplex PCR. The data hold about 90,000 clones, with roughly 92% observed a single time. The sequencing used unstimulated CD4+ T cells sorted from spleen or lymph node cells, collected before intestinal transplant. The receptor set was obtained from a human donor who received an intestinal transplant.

The CDR3 bases are TGTGCCAGCAGCTCCGCCGTGGCCGGGGAGCTGTTTTTT. This gives the protein CASSSAVAGELFF. This chain connects TRBV7-3 to TRBJ2-2; D uncertain. The length of the CDR3 is 13 residues. The V end was cut by 4 bases, the J end by 6 bases, with 9 bases between. Germline CDR1 is SGHTA and CDR2 is FQGTGA.

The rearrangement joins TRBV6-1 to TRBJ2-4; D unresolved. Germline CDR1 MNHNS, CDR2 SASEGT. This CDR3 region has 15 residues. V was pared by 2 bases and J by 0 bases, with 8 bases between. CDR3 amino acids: CASSETVLAKNIQYF. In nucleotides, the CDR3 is TGTGCCAGCAGTGAAACCGTACTAGCCAAAAACATTCAGTACTTC.

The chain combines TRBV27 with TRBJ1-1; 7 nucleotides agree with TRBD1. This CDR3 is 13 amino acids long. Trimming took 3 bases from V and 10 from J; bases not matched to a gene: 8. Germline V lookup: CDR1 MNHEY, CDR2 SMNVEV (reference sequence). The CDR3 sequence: CASSFQGGRGAFF. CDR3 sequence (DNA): TGTGCCAGCAGTTTCCAGGGGGGCCGTGGAGCTTTCTTT.

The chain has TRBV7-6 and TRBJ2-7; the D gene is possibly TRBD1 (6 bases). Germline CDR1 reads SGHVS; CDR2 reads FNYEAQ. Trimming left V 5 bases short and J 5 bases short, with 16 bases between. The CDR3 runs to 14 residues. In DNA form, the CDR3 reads TGTGCCAGCAGCGCCCTTGGACAGCGCAACGAGCAGTACTTC. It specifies CASSALGQRNEQYF. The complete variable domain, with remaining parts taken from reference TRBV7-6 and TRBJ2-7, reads GAGVSQSPRYKVTKRGQDVALRCDPISGHVSLYWYRQALGQGPEFLTYFNYEAQQDKSGLPNDRFSAERPEGSISTLTIQRTEQRDSAMYRCASSALGQRNEQYFGPGTRLTVT.

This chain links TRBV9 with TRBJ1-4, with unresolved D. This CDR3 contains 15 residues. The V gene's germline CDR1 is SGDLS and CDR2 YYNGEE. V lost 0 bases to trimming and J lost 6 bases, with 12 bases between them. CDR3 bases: TGTGCCAGCAGCGTAGGCCGGAGGAGGGATGAAAAACTGTTTTTT. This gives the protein CASSVGRRRDEKLFF. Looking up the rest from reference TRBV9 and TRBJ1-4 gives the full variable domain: DSGVTQTPKHLITATGQRVTLRCSPRSGDLSVYWYQQSLDQGLQFLIQYYNGEERAKGNILERFSAQQFPDLHSELNLSSLELGDSALYFCASSVGRRRDEKLFFGSGTQLSVL.

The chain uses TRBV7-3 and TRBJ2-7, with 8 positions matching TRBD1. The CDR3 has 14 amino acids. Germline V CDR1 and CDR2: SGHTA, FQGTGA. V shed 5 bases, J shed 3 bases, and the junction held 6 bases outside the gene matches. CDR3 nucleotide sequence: TGTGCCAGCAGCCCTCAGGGGGCCTACTACGAGCAGTACTTC. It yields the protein CASSPQGAYYEQYF.

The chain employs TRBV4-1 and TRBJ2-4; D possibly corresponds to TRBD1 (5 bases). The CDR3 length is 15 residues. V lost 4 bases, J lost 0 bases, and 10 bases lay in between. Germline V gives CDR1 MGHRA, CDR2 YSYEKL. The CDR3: CASSPGILAKNIQYF. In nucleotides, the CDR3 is TGCGCCAGCAGCCCAGGGATCCTAGCCAAAAACATTCAGTACTTC.

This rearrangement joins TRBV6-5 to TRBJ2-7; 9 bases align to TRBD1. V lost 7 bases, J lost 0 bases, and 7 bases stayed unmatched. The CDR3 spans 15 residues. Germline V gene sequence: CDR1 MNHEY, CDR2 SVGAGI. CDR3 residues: CASTGGTGYSYEQYF. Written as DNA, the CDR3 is TGTGCCAGCACTGGTGGGACAGGGTACTCCTACGAGCAGTACTTC.

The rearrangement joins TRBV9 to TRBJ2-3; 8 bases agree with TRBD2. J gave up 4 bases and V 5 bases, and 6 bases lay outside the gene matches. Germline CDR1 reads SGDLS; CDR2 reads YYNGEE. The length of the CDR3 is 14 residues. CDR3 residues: CASSPSGRADTQYF. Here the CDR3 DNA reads TGTGCCAGCAGTCCTAGCGGGCGGGCAGATACGCAGTATTTT.

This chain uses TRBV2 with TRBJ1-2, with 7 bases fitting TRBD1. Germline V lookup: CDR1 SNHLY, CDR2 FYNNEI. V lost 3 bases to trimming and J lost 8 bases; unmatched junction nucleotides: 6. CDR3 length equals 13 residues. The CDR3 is CASSERQGTGYTF. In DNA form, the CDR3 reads TGTGCCAGCAGTGAGAGACAGGGAACCGGCTACACCTTC.

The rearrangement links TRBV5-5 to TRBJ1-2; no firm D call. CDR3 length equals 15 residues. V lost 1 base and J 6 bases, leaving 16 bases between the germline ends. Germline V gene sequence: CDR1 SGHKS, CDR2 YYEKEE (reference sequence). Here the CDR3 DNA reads TGTGCCAGCAGCTTGTTTCCGTCGTTGGTAAATGGCTACACCTTC. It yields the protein CASSLFPSLVNGYTF.